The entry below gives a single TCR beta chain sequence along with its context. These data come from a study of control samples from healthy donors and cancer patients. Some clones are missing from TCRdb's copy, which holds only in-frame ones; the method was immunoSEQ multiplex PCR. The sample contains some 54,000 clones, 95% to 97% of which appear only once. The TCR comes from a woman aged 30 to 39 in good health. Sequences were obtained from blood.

The CDR3 region is CASSPDSEYEKLFF. CDR3 nucleotide sequence: TGTGCCAGCTCTCCCGACAGTGAATATGAAAAACTGTTTTTT. This sequence joins TRBV6-5 and TRBJ1-4; tentative D call: TRBD1 (5 bases). Germline CDR1 reads MNHEY; CDR2 reads SVGAGI. CDR3 length equals 14 residues. Trimming stripped 8 bases from V and 6 bases from J, with 16 bases between.